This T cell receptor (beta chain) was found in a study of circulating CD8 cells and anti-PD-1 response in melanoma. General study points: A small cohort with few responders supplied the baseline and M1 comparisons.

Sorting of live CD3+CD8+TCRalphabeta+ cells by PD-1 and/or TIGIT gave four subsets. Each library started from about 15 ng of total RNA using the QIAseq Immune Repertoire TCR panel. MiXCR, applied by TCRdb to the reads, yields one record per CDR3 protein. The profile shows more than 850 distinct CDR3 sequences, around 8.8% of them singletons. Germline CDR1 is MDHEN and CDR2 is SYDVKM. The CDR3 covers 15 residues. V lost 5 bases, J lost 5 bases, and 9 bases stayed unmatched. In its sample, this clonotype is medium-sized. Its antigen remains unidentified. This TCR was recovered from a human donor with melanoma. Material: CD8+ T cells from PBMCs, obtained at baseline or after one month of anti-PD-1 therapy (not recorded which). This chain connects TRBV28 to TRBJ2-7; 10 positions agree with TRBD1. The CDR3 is CASSTAGTGVDEQYF. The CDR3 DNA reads TGTGCCAGCAGTACGGCCGGGACAGGGGTGGACGAGCAGTACTTC.